The 32 T cell receptor beta chains given below trace back to one sample, sequenced in a study of blood T cell repertoires in COVID-19. Using immunoSEQ multiplex PCR, the repertoire was profiled, and TCRdb retains in-frame clones only, with some absent. Counted here are about 54,000 clones, around 78% occurring once; the ten biggest clones make up roughly 5.7%. Sequencing used peripheral blood. The receptors stem from a human donor in a cohort sampled during active COVID-19.

The chain uses TRBV28 and TRBJ1-5; 9 bases fit TRBD1. Germline values: CDR1 MDHEN, CDR2 SYDVKM. The trim removed 2 bases at V and 5 bases at J, leaving 4 bases unmatched. This CDR3 spans 15 amino acids. For the CDR3, the DNA is TGTGCCAGCAGTTTAGGGGGACAGGGTGATCAGCCCCAGCATTTT. Residues: CASSLGGQGDQPQHF.

CDR3 amino acids: CASRITGNYGYTF. CDR3 sequence (DNA): TGTGCCAGCAGGATTACGGGGAACTATGGCTACACCTTC. This chain uses TRBV6-6 with TRBJ1-2; no reliable D call. CDR3 length equals 13 residues. CDR1 and CDR2 (germline): MNHNY, SVGAGI (reference sequence). Trimming removed 6 bases at V and 2 bases at J, with 10 bases between.

The rearrangement uses TRBV18 and TRBJ1-1; a weak D match, TRBD1 (6 bases). V lost 1 base and J 3 bases, leaving 12 bases between the germline ends. The CDR3 runs to 15 residues. Germline V lookup: CDR1 KGHSH, CDR2 LQKENI. The DNA for the CDR3 is TGTGCCAGCTCACCACGGGTAGGGGGGGACACTGAAGCTTTCTTT. Protein sequence: CASSPRVGGDTEAFF.

This chain connects TRBV11-2 to TRBJ2-7, with D tentatively TRBD2 (6 bases). Germline CDR1 is SGHAT and CDR2 is FQNNGV. The CDR3 totals 15 residues. V dropped 1 base and J dropped 0 bases, with 10 bases sitting between them. CDR3 bases: TGTGCCAGCAGCTTAGCCGGGGGTAGCTCCTACGAGCAGTACTTC. It specifies CASSLAGGSSYEQYF.

In its sample, this clone was seen many times. The V call is TRBV2, the J call TRBJ1-5; unclear D gene. The CDR3 length is 15 residues. V was clipped by 2 bases and J by 5 bases, with 13 bases between them. From germline, CDR1 is SNHLY and CDR2 FYNNEI. In DNA form, the CDR3 reads TGTGCCAGCAGTGAACTGGAGTCCCGCGATCAGCCCCAGCATTTT. As protein: CASSELESRDQPQHF.

The CDR3 protein is CASSQDRGTDTQYF. CDR3 DNA sequence: TGTGCCAGCAGTCAGGACAGGGGCACAGATACGCAGTATTTT. This sequence joins TRBV11-2 and TRBJ2-3; 8 bases line up with TRBD1. In germline, CDR1 is SGHAT, CDR2 FQNNGV. V was pared by 6 bases and J by 1 base, with 3 bases of the junction left unmatched. The CDR3 is made up of 14 amino acids.

The V call is TRBV19, the J call TRBJ1-3; TRBD1 aligns across 7 bases. CDR1 LNHDA and CDR2 SQIVND come from the germline V gene (reference sequence). The CDR3 is made up of 15 amino acids. Losses at the gene ends were 5 bases for V and 0 bases for J; bases not matched to a gene: 4. CDR3 nucleotide sequence: TGTGCCAGTAGTCAAACAGGGGCCTCTGGAAACACCATATATTTT. It codes for CASSQTGASGNTIYF.

The gene calls are TRBV7-2 and TRBJ1-6, with 7 nucleotides matching TRBD1. The ends lost 4 bases at V and 3 bases at J; junction bases unmatched: 3. The germline gives CDR1 SGHTA, CDR2 FQGNSA. The CDR3 totals 15 residues. The CDR3 nucleotides read TGTGCCAGCAGCTCGGGACAGCTCTATAATTCACCCCTCCACTTT. Protein: CASSSGQLYNSPLHF.

The CDR3 reads CASSQTSSTDTQYF. DNA for the CDR3: TGTGCCAGCAGCCAGACAAGTAGCACAGATACGCAGTATTTT. The gene calls are TRBV3-1 (or the pseudogene TRBV3-2) and TRBJ2-3; D uncertain. V was clipped by 3 bases and J by 0 bases, with 7 bases between them. The CDR3 has 14 amino acids. CDR1 and CDR2 from the germline V gene are LGHDT and YNNKEL (reference sequence).

V is TRBV29-1 and J is TRBJ2-1; weak D call: TRBD2 (6 bases). The CDR3 runs 13 residues. Germline CDR1 is SQVTM and CDR2 is ANQGSEA. V was pared by 5 bases and J by 1 base, with 9 bases between. The CDR3 region is CSVQEGSYNEQFF. The CDR3, as DNA: TGCAGCGTTCAGGAGGGTTCCTACAATGAGCAGTTCTTC.

Note on this clone: A much larger clone differs from this one at a single base, so this may be a read error. This chain links TRBV11-2 with TRBJ1-5, with D unclear. Trimming shortened V by 3 bases and J by 2 bases, and 8 bases separated the two germline ends. CDR3 length equals 14 residues. Germline V CDR1 and CDR2: SGHAT, FQNNGV. CDR3 in DNA: TGTGCCAGCAGCTTGGGCGGGGGCAATCAGCCCCAGCATTTT. Translation: CASSLGGGNQPQHF. Full variable domain (outside the CDR3, taken from reference TRBV11-2 and TRBJ1-5): EAGVAQSPRYKIIEKRQSVAFWCNPISGHATLYWYQQILGQGPKLLIQFQNNGVVDDSQLPKDRFSAERLKGVDSTLKIQPAKLEDSAVYLCASSLGGGNQPQHFGDGTRLSIL.

This clone was detected only once. This chain connects TRBV10-2 to TRBJ2-5, with 7 bases lining up with TRBD2. The CDR3 is 17 amino acids. CDR1 and CDR2 (germline): WSHSY, SAAADI. V gave up 6 bases and J gave up 1 base; unmatched junction bases: 14. The CDR3 sequence is CASSNPIRLAGQETQYF. The CDR3 nucleotides read TGCGCCAGCAGCAATCCAATAAGACTAGCAGGCCAAGAGACCCAGTACTTC.

A few counts support this clone. The chain carries TRBV4-1 and TRBJ1-5; possible D gene TRBD1, 5 bases. Germline lookup yields CDR1 MGHRA and CDR2 YSYEKL. CDR3 size: 15 residues. V was cut by 3 bases and J by 0 bases, with 9 bases left in between. CDR3 in DNA: TGCGCCAGCAGCCAGGACACCTATAGCAATCAGCCCCAGCATTTT. Translating gives CASSQDTYSNQPQHF.

The chain combines TRBV11-3 with TRBJ2-7; perhaps TRBD1 as D (6 bases). The ends were cut back, 0 bases at V and 2 bases at J, with 11 bases in the middle. Germline V lookup: CDR1 SGHNT, CDR2 YENEEA. CDR3 size: 15 residues. The DNA for the CDR3 is TGTGCCAGCAGCTTAGAGGCAGGGGACACCTACGAGCAGTACTTC. Its translation: CASSLEAGDTYEQYF.

The rearrangement joins TRBV6-4 to TRBJ2-3; D is uncertain. V gave up 0 bases and J gave up 5 bases, with 6 bases separating them. The CDR3 has 13 amino acids. Germline-derived CDR1 and CDR2 are MRHNA and SNTAGT. The CDR3, as DNA: TGTGCCAGCAGTGACTCCTTCAGAGATACGCAGTATTTT. Translating gives CASSDSFRDTQYF.

The rearrangement joins TRBV6-5 to TRBJ2-7; 10 bases are a match to TRBD1. CDR1 and CDR2 from the germline V gene are MNHEY and SVGAGI. The CDR3 length is 15 residues. V lost 6 bases, J lost 5 bases, and 10 bases stayed unmatched. The DNA of the CDR3 is TGTGCCAGCAGACTCGGGACAGGGGATTGGGACGAGCAGTACTTC. As protein: CASRLGTGDWDEQYF.

The rearrangement joins TRBV2 to TRBJ2-5; the match to TRBD2 covers 8 bases. V was pared by 2 bases and J by 5 bases, with 7 bases of the junction left unmatched. This CDR3 has 15 residues. Germline CDR1 SNHLY, CDR2 FYNNEI. CDR3 amino acids: CASSEISGGRETQYF. The DNA of the CDR3 is TGTGCCAGCAGTGAAATAAGCGGGGGCCGGGAGACCCAGTACTTC.

The chain is built from TRBV23-1 and TRBJ2-3; tentatively, D is TRBD2 (5 bases). TRBV23-1 is flagged as an ORF with uncertain function. This CDR3 is built from 16 residues. V lost 7 bases and J 2 bases, leaving 19 bases between the germline ends. CDR3 in amino acids: CASMAGGITNTDTQYF. In nucleotides, the CDR3 is TGCGCCAGCATGGCAGGAGGTATCACCAACACAGATACGCAGTATTTT.

The gene calls are TRBV28 and TRBJ2-1, with 9 bases aligning to TRBD1. CDR3 length: 13 amino acids. V shed 8 bases and J 6 bases; nucleotides not matched to a gene: 5. The germline V gene has CDR1 MDHEN and CDR2 SYDVKM. CDR3 sequence: CASRGQGRNEQFF. In DNA, the CDR3 is TGTGCCAGCCGGGGACAGGGTCGCAATGAGCAGTTCTTC.

V usage is TRBV10-3 and J usage is TRBJ1-5; no clear D. The CDR3 covers 15 residues. V was pared by 4 bases and J by 11 bases, with 21 bases between. Per the germline V gene, CDR1 is ENHRY and CDR2 is SYGVKD. The CDR3 nucleotides are TGTGCCATCAGTGGGTCCTCGGGAACGAAAGCGACCCAGCATTTT. Protein: CAISGSSGTKATQHF.

V gene TRBV18 combines with J gene TRBJ1-3, with D possibly TRBD1 on 5 matching bases. Germline CDR1 and CDR2: KGHSH and LQKENI. The CDR3 totals 14 residues. V was trimmed by 6 bases and J by 4 bases, leaving 13 bases between them. As DNA, the CDR3 is TGTGCCAGCTCGCGGGGGGATGAAGGAAACACCATATATTTT. Its translation is CASSRGDEGNTIYF. Full variable domain (missing parts from reference TRBV18 and TRBJ1-3): NAGVMQNPRHLVRRRGQEARLRCSPMKGHSHVYWYRQLPEEGLKFMVYLQKENIIDESGMPKERFSAEFPKEGPSILRIQQVVRGDSAAYFCASSRGDEGNTIYFGEGSWLTVV.

The V call is TRBV4-1, the J call TRBJ1-3, with D unresolved. The CDR3 length is 14 residues. Trimming took 6 bases from V and 2 from J, leaving 11 bases between them. Germline loops: CDR1 MGHRA, CDR2 YSYEKL. The CDR3 region is CASSYDMAGNTIYF. CDR3 DNA: TGCGCCAGCAGTTACGACATGGCTGGAAACACCATATATTTT.

The gene calls are TRBV7-2 and TRBJ2-7; D unclear. The CDR3 runs 15 residues. The V end was cut by 3 bases, the J end by 0 bases, with 12 bases between. CDR1 and CDR2 (germline): SGHTA, FQGNSA. The CDR3: CASSLERSSSYEQYF. DNA for the CDR3: TGTGCCAGCAGCTTGGAAAGGAGCTCCTCCTACGAGCAGTACTTC.

V is TRBV7-2 and J is TRBJ2-3; the D is unclear. The germline V and J ends were trimmed by 7 bases and 4 bases, with 9 bases remaining between them. The CDR3 covers 12 residues. Germline loops: CDR1 SGHTA, CDR2 FQGNSA. The CDR3 region is CASNQVPDTQYF. The CDR3 DNA reads TGTGCCAGCAACCAGGTCCCAGATACGCAGTATTTT. The whole variable domain, filled in from reference TRBV7-2 and TRBJ2-3, reads GAGVSQSPSNKVTEKGKDVELRCDPISGHTALYWYRQSLGQGLEFLIYFQGNSAPDKSGLPSDRFSAERTGGSVSTLTIQRTQQEDSAVYLCASNQVPDTQYFGPGTRLTVL.

The J gene is TRBJ2-1, the V gene TRBV16, with D possibly being TRBD2 (7 bases). The CDR3 consists of 13 residues. V was shortened by 2 bases and J by 7 bases, with 9 bases between the two germline ends. From germline, CDR1 is KGHSY and CDR2 FQNENV. CDR3 protein: CASSQRGANEQFF. In DNA form, the CDR3 reads TGTGCCAGCAGCCAACGGGGGGCTAATGAGCAGTTCTTC.

This clone occurred a few times. This rearrangement joins TRBV7-2 to TRBJ2-7, with 7 nucleotides matching TRBD1. The CDR3 runs to 15 residues. Germline loops: CDR1 SGHTA, CDR2 FQGNSA. The V and J ends lost 0 bases and 3 bases, in that order; junction bases with no gene match: 5. CDR3 coding DNA: TGTGCCAGCAGCTTAGCACAGGGGATGATCTACGAGCAGTACTTC. Protein product: CASSLAQGMIYEQYF. The full variable domain, in which reference TRBV7-2 and TRBJ2-7 provide the parts outside the CDR3, is GAGVSQSPSNKVTEKGKDVELRCDPISGHTALYWYRQSLGQGLEFLIYFQGNSAPDKSGLPSDRFSAERTGGSVSTLTIQRTQQEDSAVYLCASSLAQGMIYEQYFGPGTRLTVT.

The chain has TRBV7-2 and TRBJ2-3; D remains ambiguous. The germline V and J ends were trimmed by 3 bases and 2 bases, with 12 bases remaining between them. Germline V CDR1 and CDR2: SGHTA, FQGNSA. The CDR3 extends over 15 amino acids. The CDR3: CASSFRALPTDTQYF. CDR3 nucleotides: TGTGCCAGCAGCTTTCGCGCCCTTCCCACAGATACGCAGTATTTT.

The V call is TRBV2, the J call TRBJ2-7, with D tentatively TRBD2 (6 bases). This CDR3 is 12 amino acids long. Trimming took 8 bases from V and 3 from J, leaving 11 bases between them. CDR1 and CDR2 from the germline V gene are SNHLY and FYNNEI. CDR3 loop: CASGGLYYEQYF. Here the CDR3 DNA reads TGTGCCAGCGGGGGACTGTACTACGAGCAGTACTTC.

The V call is TRBV4-1, the J call TRBJ1-1; a weak D match, TRBD1 (5 bases). CDR3 size: 17 residues. Trimming removed 0 bases from V and 4 bases from J, with 18 bases in between. Germline V gives CDR1 MGHRA, CDR2 YSYEKL. The CDR3 loop is CASSQEWGAGRGTEAFF. In DNA, the CDR3 is TGCGCCAGCAGCCAAGAATGGGGAGCAGGGAGGGGCACTGAAGCTTTCTTT.

The chain recombines TRBV9 with TRBJ2-5; the D gene is possibly TRBD2 (5 bases). This CDR3 comprises 14 residues. The V and J ends lost 0 bases and 1 base respectively, with 7 bases between them. Germline V gene data show CDR1 as SGDLS and CDR2 as YYNGEE. CDR3 residues: CASSVAGSQETQYF. DNA for the CDR3: TGTGCCAGCAGCGTAGCTGGGAGCCAAGAGACCCAGTACTTC.

This chain uses TRBV19 with TRBJ1-2; perhaps TRBD1 as D (5 bases). V gave up 1 base and J gave up 4 bases, with 19 bases separating them. Germline V gene lookup returns CDR1 LNHDA and CDR2 SQIVND (reference sequence). The CDR3 has 17 residues. The CDR3 region is CASSIAPGEGFFYGYTF. In DNA form, the CDR3 reads TGTGCCAGTAGTATAGCCCCCGGGGAGGGGTTCTTCTATGGCTACACCTTC. The variable domain in full, completed from reference TRBV19 and TRBJ1-2, reads DGGITQSPKYLFRKEGQNVTLSCEQNLNHDAMYWYRQDPGQGLRLIYYSQIVNDFQKGDIAEGYSVSREKKESFPLTVTSAQKNPTAFYLCASSIAPGEGFFYGYTFGSGTRLTVV.

This chain connects TRBV7-7 to TRBJ2-7; D gene uncertain. V was trimmed by 7 bases and J by 1 base, leaving 14 bases between them. CDR3 length: 14 residues. The germline V gene encodes CDR1 SSHAT and CDR2 FNYEAQ (reference sequence). CDR3 sequence reads: CASTPSDGSYEQYF. CDR3 bases: TGTGCCAGCACCCCCTCCGACGGGTCCTACGAGCAGTACTTC.